One T cell receptor (beta chain) is described in this entry. The data derive from a study of blood T cell repertoires in COVID-19. Study details: COVID-19 samples, acute and convalescent, were from the United States, Italy and Spain. In each case, the material was cDNA or gDNA derived from T cells, B-cell-depleted T cells, or PBMCs.

In the source study's methods: Researchers report that nucleated cell counts were estimated from reference gene primer amplification. TCRdb's copy holds only in-frame clones and misses some; the assay was immunoSEQ multiplex PCR. V and J calls and clone size are copied from that table; D and trimming were computed from the DNA. The repertoire holds some 14,000 clones, with about 89% as singletons. This CDR3 region has 15 residues. The V segment lost 6 bases and the J segment 5 bases; nucleotides outside the gene matches: 7. The germline V gene has CDR1 MDHEN and CDR2 SYDVKM. The clonotype was recovered from a woman between 65 and 79 years old in a cohort sampled during active or convalescent COVID-19. The sequenced sample consisted of peripheral blood. The J gene is TRBJ1-5, the V gene TRBV28, with 10 bases identical to TRBD1. The CDR3 loop is CASRLGQGDYQPQHF. Written as DNA, the CDR3 is TGTGCCAGCAGACTCGGACAGGGGGATTATCAGCCCCAGCATTTT.